This T cell receptor beta chain came from a study of cytomegalovirus exposure and HLA in healthy donors. Germline V gene data show CDR1 as MGHRA and CDR2 as YSYEKL. Trimming left V 1 base short and J 5 bases short, with 17 bases between. This CDR3 is 17 amino acids long. The donors were part of the validation cohort of 100 to 150 subjects. That cohort was separate from the first cohort, which comprised 666 subjects. Here immunoSEQ multiplex PCR was the method, and the copy in TCRdb shows in-frame clones only, minus some. Of 200,000 to 250,000 clones listed, around 86% are singletons. The sequencing sample was made of PBMCs. This clonotype was sampled from a woman in her late teens or twenties in good health and CMV-seropositive. The rearrangement joins TRBV4-1 to TRBJ2-2, with D maybe TRBD1 (5 bases). This chain's CDR3 is CASSQVSWGPITGELFF. CDR3 DNA: TGCGCCAGCAGCCAAGTATCGTGGGGCCCCATTACCGGGGAGCTGTTTTTT.